These 16 T cell receptor beta chains were sequenced from one sample in a study of T cells in Graves' hyperthyroidism and ophthalmopathy. Regions amplified from RNA transcripts were the TCR beta CDR3 regions. The HTBI set primed first-round TCR CDR3 RT-PCR. A single record per CDR3 protein comes from TCRdb applying MiXCR to the multiplex PCR reads. This sample has some 500,000 distinct CDR3 sequences; 24% occur once, and the top ten carry 11%. Sequencing was performed on blood. The receptors were gathered from a woman aged 25 to 39 with Graves' ophthalmopathy.

DNA for the CDR3: TGTGCCAGCAGCCTAATCGGGTTCGGAAACACCATATATTTT. Its translation is CASSLIGFGNTIYF. The chain couples TRBV7-3 to TRBJ1-3; D remains unclear. Deletions cut 5 bases from V and 4 bases from J, with 12 bases between. The CDR3 has 14 residues. CDR1 and CDR2 (germline): SGHTA, FQGTGA. The full variable domain, its missing parts supplied by reference TRBV7-3 and TRBJ1-3, is GAGVSQTPSNKVTEKGKYVELRCDPISGHTALYWYRQSLGQGPEFLIYFQGTGAADDSGLPNDRFFAVRPEGSVSTLKIQRTERGDSAVYLCASSLIGFGNTIYFGEGSWLTVV.

The count of this clonotype is one. Given a much more abundant clone one base away, this may be a read error. The final CDR3 position lacks the conserved phenylalanine or tryptophan, pointing to a likely read error. The chain employs TRBV10-1 and TRBJ2-2; TRBD1 matches at 11 bases. Losses at the gene ends were 6 bases for V and 7 bases for J; bases not matched to a gene: 1. The CDR3 contains 13 residues. Germline-derived CDR1 and CDR2 are WNHNN and SYGVQD (reference sequence). The CDR3 spells CASRGQGVGELFV. The CDR3 DNA reads as TGCGCCAGCAGGGGACAGGGGGTCGGGGAGCTGTTTGTT.

The V and J genes are TRBV20-1 and TRBJ2-7; D call uncertain. CDR1 and CDR2 from the germline V gene are DFQATT and SNEGSKA (reference sequence). V dropped 3 bases and J dropped 3 bases, with 12 bases sitting between them. The CDR3 totals 13 residues. Here the CDR3 DNA reads TGCAGTGCTAGTCGTCAGGCTGGCTACGAGCAGTACTTC. Protein sequence: CSASRQAGYEQYF.

The sample holds many counts of this clonotype. This rearrangement joins TRBV28 to TRBJ1-2, with 7 bases that match TRBD1. In germline, CDR1 is MDHEN, CDR2 SYDVKM. This CDR3 has 14 residues. V gave up 1 base and J gave up 8 bases; unmatched junction bases: 7. The chain's CDR3 is CASSLFDRVSGYTF. In DNA form, the CDR3 reads TGTGCCAGCAGTTTATTTGACAGGGTATCCGGCTACACCTTC.

The table lists this clonotype with many counts. This chain joins TRBV10-3 and TRBJ1-3; weak D call: TRBD1 (6 bases). V lost 6 bases and J 0 bases, leaving 6 bases between the germline ends. CDR1 and CDR2 from the germline V gene are ENHRY and SYGVKD. The CDR3 contains 13 residues. CDR3 amino acids: CAIRDSSGNTIYF. CDR3 nucleotides: TGTGCCATCAGGGACAGCTCTGGAAACACCATATATTTT.

This clonotype was recorded once. The V gene is TRBV12-3 or TRBV12-4, the J gene TRBJ2-5, with 7 bases identical to TRBD1. CDR3 length equals 15 residues. V lost 10 bases and J lost 0; bases outside the gene matches: 11. The CDR3 DNA sequence: TGTGCCATCACCGACCGGGACAGAAACCAAGAGACCCAGTACTTC. Protein sequence: CAITDRDRNQETQYF.

This sequence joins TRBV4-1 and TRBJ2-7, with 7 bases that match TRBD1. Germline V lookup: CDR1 MGHRA, CDR2 YSYEKL. The CDR3 loop spans 16 amino acids. The V gene end was trimmed by 5 bases and the J gene end by 4 bases; junction bases not matched to a gene: 14. DNA of the CDR3: TGCGCCAGCAGCGAATACCTTAACAGGGGTGGTTACGAGCAGTACTTC. Translation gives CASSEYLNRGGYEQYF.

This clonotype was counted at least ten times. The V call is TRBV11-1, the J call TRBJ2-5, with no clear D. Trimming took 5 bases from V and 4 from J, leaving 8 bases between them. This CDR3 comprises 12 residues. Germline assignment: CDR1 SGHAT and CDR2 FQDESV (reference sequence). The CDR3 bases are TGTGCCAGCAGCAAGGGTCGAGAGACCCAGTACTTC. Translated, it gives CASSKGRETQYF.

Ten or more counts support this clonotype. This chain joins TRBV20-1 and TRBJ2-7; possible D gene TRBD1, 6 bases. V was shortened by 1 base and J by 8 bases, with 15 bases between the two germline ends. Germline CDR1 DFQATT, CDR2 SNEGSKA (reference sequence). The CDR3 extends over 13 amino acids. The CDR3 region has the DNA TGCAGTGCTAGAGGGGACACGGTCTCCCAGCAGTACTTC. Residues: CSARGDTVSQQYF.

The V call is TRBV4-1, the J call TRBJ1-1, with 8 bases that match TRBD1. V lost 3 bases and J lost 1; bases outside the gene matches: 4. The CDR3 length is 15 residues. Germline V gene data show CDR1 as MGHRA and CDR2 as YSYEKL. CDR3 in DNA: TGCGCCAGCAGCCACCCCGGGACAGGGAACACTGAAGCTTTCTTT. This encodes CASSHPGTGNTEAFF.

This clonotype has at least ten counts. The rearrangement uses TRBV10-3 and TRBJ2-5, with TRBD2 matching over 14 bases. V gave up 3 bases and J gave up 5 bases; unmatched junction bases: 2. The CDR3 has 15 amino acids. Germline CDR1 reads ENHRY; CDR2 reads SYGVKD. The CDR3 nucleotides read TGTGCCATCAGTGATAGGACTAGCGGGGGGGAGACCCAGTACTTC. Translated, it gives CAISDRTSGGETQYF.

The rearrangement links TRBV6-1 to TRBJ1-6; D is unclear. Germline assignment: CDR1 MNHNS and CDR2 SASEGT. The CDR3 runs 13 residues. V was pared by 7 bases and J by 8 bases, with 12 bases between. The CDR3 DNA reads as TGTGCCAGCATTGGCAGGCCGGATTCACCCCTCCACTTT. This translates into CASIGRPDSPLHF.

This clonotype was seen repeatedly, ten times or more. The V and J genes are TRBV27 and TRBJ1-2; 8 bases match TRBD1. Trimming took 6 bases from V and 4 from J; bases not matched to a gene: 13. Germline assignment: CDR1 MNHEY and CDR2 SMNVEV (reference sequence). The CDR3 contains 16 residues. The CDR3 loop reads CASSFLPGQETYGYTF. The CDR3, as DNA: TGTGCCAGCAGCTTTCTACCGGGACAGGAGACCTATGGCTACACCTTC.

A few counts support this clonotype. The chain employs TRBV9 and TRBJ2-5, with D possibly being TRBD2 (5 bases). Germline CDR1 is SGDLS and CDR2 is YYNGEE. The CDR3 length is 14 residues. The V and J ends lost 0 bases and 5 bases respectively, with 11 bases between them. The CDR3 loop reads CASSVGFGGETQYF. The CDR3 region has the DNA TGTGCCAGCAGCGTAGGTTTTGGCGGGGAGACCCAGTACTTC.

The chain combines TRBV11-2 with TRBJ2-7; the D gene is possibly TRBD1 (6 bases). The V end was cut by 2 bases, the J end by 0 bases, with 14 bases between. Germline CDR1 is SGHAT and CDR2 is FQNNGV. The CDR3 covers 16 residues. The CDR3 region is CASSLNSGQSSYEQYF. As DNA, the CDR3 is TGTGCCAGCAGCTTAAACTCTGGACAGTCCTCCTACGAGCAGTACTTC.

On this clonotype: Being one base from a much bigger clone, this may be a read error. The CDR3: CASGQVRVDYGYTF. DNA for the CDR3: TGCGCCAGCGGCCAAGTCAGGGTTGACTATGGCTACACCTTC. The chain couples TRBV4-1 to TRBJ1-2, with D possibly TRBD1 on 5 matching bases. From germline, CDR1 is MGHRA and CDR2 YSYEKL. The CDR3 is made up of 14 amino acids.